The 22 T cell receptor beta chains below were found in one sample sequenced in a study of cytomegalovirus exposure and HLA in healthy donors. The PCR made use of 60 Vbeta and 13 Jbeta primers. Some clones are missing from TCRdb's copy, which holds only in-frame ones; the method was immunoSEQ multiplex PCR. The sample totals about 200,000 clones; its top ten clones hold 0.74%. Sequenced: PBMCs. The receptor source for this set is a boy aged 5-17 years in good health and CMV-seronegative.

This chain uses TRBV18 with TRBJ1-5; 9 nucleotides agree with TRBD1. Germline V gene lookup returns CDR1 KGHSH and CDR2 LQKENI. This CDR3 comprises 16 residues. Trimming at V came to 6 bases and at J to 7 bases, leaving 13 bases not matched to a gene. The DNA for the CDR3 is TGTGCCAGCTCCCCAGGACAGGGGAGGACACGGCAGCCCCAGCATTTT. Protein product: CASSPGQGRTRQPQHF.

The rearrangement joins TRBV7-2 to TRBJ2-3; D perhaps matches TRBD1 (6 bases). The V end was cut by 6 bases, the J end by 3 bases, with 10 bases between. The CDR3 totals 13 residues. Germline V gene data show CDR1 as SGHTA and CDR2 as FQGNSA. As DNA, the CDR3 is TGTGCCAGCAGTATGCAGGGGACAGATACGCAGTATTTT. This sequence encodes CASSMQGTDTQYF.

This chain uses TRBV5-5 with TRBJ2-3; D is unclear. Trimming removed 2 bases from V and 6 bases from J, with 13 bases in between. This CDR3 has 14 amino acids. Looked up from germline, CDR1 is SGHKS and CDR2 is YYEKEE (reference sequence). The CDR3 protein is CASSFRQQADTQYF. CDR3 coding DNA: TGTGCCAGCAGCTTTCGGCAGCAAGCGGATACGCAGTATTTT.

V usage is TRBV5-1 and J usage is TRBJ1-5, with 7 bases fitting TRBD1. V lost 0 bases, J lost 3 bases, and 6 bases stayed unmatched. The CDR3 runs to 16 residues. Germline CDR1 is SGHRS and CDR2 is YFSETQ. The CDR3 spells CASSLGAGGANQPQHF. DNA for the CDR3: TGCGCCAGCAGCTTGGGGGCAGGGGGTGCCAATCAGCCCCAGCATTTT.

The chain couples TRBV7-2 to TRBJ1-3, with D possibly being TRBD1 (6 bases). The CDR3 contains 14 residues. Between the trimmed V and J ends, which lost 5 bases and 4 bases, there was a span of 12 bases. CDR1 and CDR2 from the germline V gene are SGHTA and FQGNSA. The DNA of the CDR3 is TGTGCCAGCAGCCCCGGGACACCAGGAAACACCATATATTTT. Protein: CASSPGTPGNTIYF.

The chain employs TRBV11-1 and TRBJ1-6; maybe TRBD1 (5 bases). Germline loops: CDR1 SGHAT, CDR2 FQDESV (reference sequence). The V end lost 3 bases, the J end lost 7 bases, and 16 bases lay between the germline ends. The CDR3 has 16 residues. The CDR3 DNA reads as TGTGCCAGCAGCTTGGGGGGGACTCCTCCCAATTCACCCCTCCACTTT. This encodes CASSLGGTPPNSPLHF.

Points on this clone: The conserved closing phenylalanine or tryptophan is absent in this CDR3, likely reflecting a read error. The limits of the CDR3 on the DNA are not certain, so only TCRdb's listed CDR3 is given. The CDR3 spells CASSQKPLVTPKLISRVTD. This chain links TRBV14 with TRBJ2-7; TRBD2 reflects the table's D call only, with no check against the DNA. The V gene's germline CDR1 is SGHDN and CDR2 FVKESK. The CDR3 is 19 residues long, ends included.

The chain links TRBV7-9 to TRBJ1-3, with 7 positions matching TRBD1. CDR1 and CDR2 (germline): SEHNR, FQNEAQ (reference sequence). V lost 5 bases to trimming and J lost 8 bases; unmatched junction nucleotides: 6. CDR3 length: 13 residues. CDR3 nucleotides: TGTGCCAGCAGCCCCCGGGACAGAGACACCATATATTTT. Its translation: CASSPRDRDTIYF.

The chain uses TRBV30 and TRBJ1-4, with a weak D call TRBD1 (6 bases). The CDR3 length is 13 residues. Trimming pared 4 bases from V and 6 bases from J, leaving 12 bases between. Germline assignment: CDR1 GTSNPN and CDR2 SVGIG (reference sequence). The CDR3 sequence is CAWTDRIYEKLFF. Written as DNA, the CDR3 is TGTGCCTGGACAGACAGGATTTATGAAAAACTGTTTTTT.

The chain joins TRBV7-6 to TRBJ2-2; D may be TRBD2 (6 bases). From germline, CDR1 is SGHVS and CDR2 FNYEAQ. This CDR3 region has 15 residues. Between the trimmed V and J ends, which lost 1 base and 3 bases, there was a span of 9 bases. The CDR3 bases are TGTGCCAGCAGCTTAGAGGGACTGGACACCGGGGAGCTGTTTTTT. Amino acid sequence: CASSLEGLDTGELFF.

The chain joins TRBV15 to TRBJ2-5; 7 positions match TRBD1. Germline CDR1 reads LNHNV; CDR2 reads YYDKDF (reference sequence). Trimming took 4 bases from V and 5 from J; bases not matched to a gene: 7. The length of the CDR3 is 14 residues. The CDR3 sequence is CATSTGQGGETQYF. Here the CDR3 DNA reads TGTGCCACCAGCACAGGCCAAGGGGGCGAGACCCAGTACTTC.

The rearrangement uses TRBV30 and TRBJ1-1; 8 bases are shared with TRBD1. CDR3 size: 14 residues. J lost 2 bases, V lost 1 base, and 3 bases had no gene match. CDR1 and CDR2 from the germline V gene are GTSNPN and SVGIG (reference sequence). CDR3 sequence reads: CAWSGGQGNTEAFF. CDR3 DNA sequence: TGTGCCTGGAGTGGAGGACAGGGAAACACTGAAGCTTTCTTT.

The chain couples TRBV11-2 to TRBJ1-1, with unresolved D. The V gene lost 0 bases and the J gene lost 7 bases, with 12 bases spanning the gap. CDR1 SGHAT and CDR2 FQNNGV come from the germline V gene. This CDR3 contains 14 residues. In nucleotides, the CDR3 is TGTGCCAGCAGCTTAGAGTCTTGGGCGTTTGAAGCTTTCTTT. This translates into CASSLESWAFEAFF.

The chain has TRBV29-1 and TRBJ1-1; D is uncertain. The germline V gene has CDR1 SQVTM and CDR2 ANQGSEA. This CDR3 comprises 14 residues. V was cut by 1 base and J by 1 base, with 10 bases left in between. The CDR3, as DNA: TGCAGCGTTGAAGGGAGGATGACGAACACTGAAGCTTTCTTT. This sequence encodes CSVEGRMTNTEAFF. Filled out from reference TRBV29-1 and TRBJ1-1, the complete variable domain reads SAVISQKPSRDICQRGTSLTIQCQVDSQVTMMFWYRQQPGQSLTLIATANQGSEATYESGFVIDKFPISRPNLTFSTLTVSNMSPEDSSIYLCSVEGRMTNTEAFFGQGTRLTVV.

The rearrangement links TRBV30 to TRBJ2-7; 8 positions agree with TRBD2. The CDR3 contains 15 residues. J lost 1 base, V lost 6 bases, and 11 bases had no gene match. Germline loops: CDR1 GTSNPN, CDR2 SVGIG (reference sequence). The DNA for the CDR3 is TGTGCCTGCGTCGCCGGGACTAGTTTTTCCTACGAGCAGTACTTC. The encoded protein is CACVAGTSFSYEQYF.

The chain is built from TRBV5-6 and TRBJ2-7; TRBD2 is a possible D gene (6 bases). The CDR3 is made up of 16 amino acids. The ends were cut back, 2 bases at V and 2 bases at J, with 17 bases in the middle. Germline CDR1 SGHDT, CDR2 YYEEEE. Written as DNA, the CDR3 is TGTGCCAGCAGCTTCCGGCAGGGACGACTAGCCTACGAGCAGTACTTC. Translation: CASSFRQGRLAYEQYF.

The chain links TRBV4-1 to TRBJ1-2; unclear D gene. The V gene lost 0 bases and the J gene lost 1 base, with 9 bases spanning the gap. The V gene's germline CDR1 is MGHRA and CDR2 YSYEKL. This CDR3 has 15 amino acids. This CDR3 is CASSQESGINYGYTF. CDR3 sequence (DNA): TGCGCCAGCAGCCAAGAATCGGGGATTAACTATGGCTACACCTTC.

The rearrangement links TRBV20-1 to TRBJ2-7; D may be TRBD2 (5 bases). Germline V gene sequence: CDR1 DFQATT, CDR2 SNEGSKA (reference sequence). V dropped 6 bases and J dropped 5 bases, with 8 bases sitting between them. This CDR3 region has 10 residues. The CDR3 region is CSAGVNEQYF. The DNA of the CDR3 is TGCAGTGCCGGGGTTAACGAGCAGTACTTC.

V usage is TRBV4-1 and J usage is TRBJ2-5, with TRBD2 identical over 7 bases. The CDR3 sequence is 15 residues long. V lost 2 bases and J lost 5; bases outside the gene matches: 8. Germline V lookup: CDR1 MGHRA, CDR2 YSYEKL. The CDR3 is CASSQLPWGGETQYF. The DNA for the CDR3 is TGCGCCAGCAGCCAACTACCTTGGGGAGGGGAGACCCAGTACTTC.

The chain joins TRBV9 to TRBJ1-2, with D perhaps matching TRBD1 (5 bases). Germline CDR1 is SGDLS and CDR2 is YYNGEE. Trimming cost V 2 bases and J 4 bases, with 15 bases left between them. CDR3 length: 15 amino acids. The CDR3, as DNA: TGTGCCAGCAGCGTCTCCCCGGATGGGGCCTATGGCTACACCTTC. This translates into CASSVSPDGAYGYTF.

This rearrangement joins TRBV5-1 to TRBJ1-3; no reliable D call. This CDR3 region has 14 residues. V was shortened by 4 bases and J by 2 bases, with 10 bases between the two germline ends. Germline V CDR1 and CDR2: SGHRS, YFSETQ. CDR3 bases: TGCGCCAGCAGCGTGGGAGGAGCTGGAAACACCATATATTTT. Its protein product is CASSVGGAGNTIYF.

This chain links TRBV7-2 with TRBJ2-7; 8 positions agree with TRBD1. Trimming at V came to 8 bases and at J to 3 bases, leaving 9 bases not matched to a gene. CDR1 and CDR2 (germline): SGHTA, FQGNSA. The CDR3 is 14 residues long. The CDR3, as DNA: TGTGCCAGCGACAACGCAGGGGGCGGCTACGAGCAGTACTTC. It yields the protein CASDNAGGGYEQYF.